This section outlines one T cell receptor (beta chain) sequence together with its context. As yet, its antigen is unknown. This sample was included in a study of T cells in localized non-small cell lung cancer. Study-level findings and limits: As only one tumor region underwent sequencing, heterogeneity remains possible. Across samples, adjacent lung featured a median approximately 56 of the top 100 tumor clones. It was uninvolved adjacent lung that showed the highest T cell clonality, exceeding tumor.

Generated by immunoSEQ multiplex PCR, the TCRdb table keeps only in-frame clones and is missing some. The repertoire holds tens of thousands of clones, with approximately 72% as singletons. The CDR3 covers 13 residues. Trimming pared 6 bases from V and 5 bases from J, leaving 13 bases between. Germline V gene lookup returns CDR1 LGHNT and CDR2 FRNRAP. This chain connects TRBV12-5 to TRBJ2-5; possibly TRBD1 for D (6 bases). The TCR comes from a male donor aged 60 or over with stage II squamous cell lung carcinoma. The sample consisted of peripheral blood, taken before any cancer treatment. CDR3 in DNA: TGTGCTAGTGGGACCAGGGGCTCCGAGACCCAGTACTTC. It encodes CASGTRGSETQYF.